Shown below are 20 T cell receptor beta chains from a single sample sequenced in a study of CXCR3-negative and CXCR3-positive naive CD8 T cells. The method, 5' RACE with UMI labels, was used to prepare the TRB cDNA libraries. From its re-call of the 5' RACE reads, TCRdb lists each CDR3 protein once, without DNA. The sample has over 80,000 distinct CDR3 sequences. Material: naive CXCR3- CD8+ T cells from blood. Subset specified: CD45RO-CCR7+CD27+CD95- naive CD8+ T cells lacking CXCR3 (TNR3-). The source is a human donor in good health. Some clones in this sample may be carry-over from other donors' samples.

The rearrangement joins TRBV28 to TRBJ2-2; the TCRdb call, TRBD2, lacks DNA for checking. Germline CDR1 is MDHEN and CDR2 is SYDVKM. The CDR3 has 13 amino acids. CDR3 protein: CASSLIPRGELFF.

The CDR3 region is CSVTDPSNWEQYF. The chain uses TRBV29-1 and TRBJ2-7; TCRdb's assignment of TRBD2 cannot be checked, as there is no DNA. Germline-derived CDR1 and CDR2 are SQVTM and ANQGSEA. The CDR3 consists of 13 residues.

The chain joins TRBV28 to TRBJ2-2; the D gene TCRdb calls, TRBD1, cannot be checked with no DNA. Germline V gene data show CDR1 as MDHEN and CDR2 as SYDVKM. This CDR3 is built from 14 residues. The CDR3 sequence is CASRSQGYTGELFF.

This sequence joins TRBV6-2 or TRBV6-3 and TRBJ1-5; TCRdb gives TRBD1 as the D gene, but with no DNA this cannot be confirmed. The germline CDR1 and CDR2 sequences are MNHEY and SVGEGT. This CDR3 has 14 amino acids. The CDR3 loop reads CASKDEQGWQPQHF.

The rearrangement links TRBV6-5 to TRBJ2-1; TCRdb's D call, TRBD2, is unchecked because there is no DNA. The CDR3 length is 18 residues. Germline assignment: CDR1 MNHEY and CDR2 SVGAGI. CDR3 protein: CASSSLAGGSLMYNEQFF.

The chain uses TRBV9 and TRBJ2-1; checking the TCRdb D call of TRBD2 is not possible without DNA. The CDR3 spans 13 residues. CDR1 and CDR2 (germline): SGDLS, YYNGEE. The chain's CDR3 is CASSAGLAYEQFF.

The chain employs TRBV7-9 and TRBJ2-7; TCRdb proposes TRBD1, but this gene call is untestable without DNA. Germline values: CDR1 SEHNR, CDR2 FQNEAQ (reference sequence). This CDR3 has 13 amino acids. The CDR3 spells CASSLEGGGEQYF. Combining the CDR3 with reference TRBV7-9 and TRBJ2-7 gives the whole variable domain DTGVSQNPRHKITKRGQNVTFRCDPISEHNRLYWYRQTLGQGPEFLTYFQNEAQLEKSRLLSDRFSAERPKGSFSTLEIQRTEQGDSAMYLCASSLEGGGEQYFGPGTRLTVT.

This sequence joins TRBV20-1 and TRBJ2-7; TCRdb selects TRBD1, and the lack of DNA leaves this call unchecked. Germline V gene sequence: CDR1 DFQATT, CDR2 SNEGSKA (reference sequence). CDR3 length: 11 amino acids. The CDR3 sequence: CSASGGGEQYF.

V usage is TRBV7-2 and J usage is TRBJ2-3; TCRdb's assignment of TRBD1 cannot be checked, as there is no DNA. This CDR3 is built from 15 residues. Germline CDR1 reads SGHTA; CDR2 reads FQGNSA. This chain's CDR3 is CASSLDSQGADTQYF. Drawing the rest from reference TRBV7-2 and TRBJ2-3, the complete variable domain is GAGVSQSPSNKVTEKGKDVELRCDPISGHTALYWYRQSLGQGLEFLIYFQGNSAPDKSGLPSDRFSAERTGGSVSTLTIQRTQQEDSAVYLCASSLDSQGADTQYFGPGTRLTVL.

This chain links TRBV29-1 with TRBJ1-1; without DNA, the TCRdb call of TRBD1 cannot be checked. In germline, CDR1 is SQVTM, CDR2 ANQGSEA. This CDR3 has 15 residues. The chain's CDR3 is CSVEEGRTRTTEAFF.

The chain links TRBV4-3 to TRBJ1-1. This CDR3 region has 17 residues. The germline CDR1 and CDR2 sequences are LGHNA and YSLEER. The CDR3 region is CASSQESRDGGWVEAFF.

The chain is built from TRBV6-6 and TRBJ2-1; there is no DNA to check the TCRdb D call of TRBD2. Germline V gene data show CDR1 as MNHNY and CDR2 as SVGAGI (reference sequence). CDR3 length: 12 amino acids. CDR3 residues: CASKSGNNEQFF.

CDR3 loop: CASSPENRGNEQYF. The chain combines TRBV13 with TRBJ2-7; without DNA, the TCRdb call of TRBD1 cannot be checked. The germline gives CDR1 PRHDT, CDR2 FYEKMQ (reference sequence). There are 14 residues in the CDR3. Using reference TRBV13 and TRBJ2-7 for the parts outside the CDR3, the full variable domain is AAGVIQSPRHLIKEKRETATLKCYPIPRHDTVYWYQQGPGQDPQFLISFYEKMQSDKGSIPDRFSAQQFSDYHSELNMSSLELGDSALYFCASSPENRGNEQYFGPGTRLTVT.

V gene TRBV2 combines with J gene TRBJ2-7; there is no DNA to check the TCRdb D call of TRBD1. The CDR3 sequence is 14 residues long. Germline V gene lookup returns CDR1 SNHLY and CDR2 FYNNEI. The CDR3 sequence is CASSPTGGPYEQYF.

CDR3 in amino acids: CAWRGQGGLFDTEAFF. This chain links TRBV30 with TRBJ1-1; TCRdb's D gene call, TRBD1, goes unchecked for lack of DNA. CDR3 length equals 16 residues. Per the germline V gene, CDR1 is GTSNPN and CDR2 is SVGIG (reference sequence).

The rearrangement links TRBV7-9 to TRBJ2-1. The CDR3 has 11 residues. The germline V gene has CDR1 SEHNR and CDR2 FQNEAQ (reference sequence). The CDR3 is CASSALDEQFF.

CDR3 sequence reads: CASSITGDSYEQYF. V gene TRBV19 combines with J gene TRBJ2-7; TCRdb's assignment of TRBD1 cannot be checked, as there is no DNA. The CDR3 sequence is 14 residues long. Per germline, CDR1 LNHDA and CDR2 SQIVND (reference sequence).

The V call is TRBV6-5, the J call TRBJ1-1; TCRdb's D call of TRBD1 is untestable without DNA. This CDR3 spans 15 amino acids. Germline V lookup: CDR1 MNHEY, CDR2 SVGAGI. CDR3 sequence: CASSSIGDGGTEAFF.

This chain links TRBV12-3 or TRBV12-4 with TRBJ2-1; TCRdb gives TRBD2 as the D gene, but with no DNA this cannot be confirmed. The CDR3 consists of 14 residues. The CDR3: CASIVSGSYNEQFF.

The chain is built from TRBV29-1 and TRBJ2-3. Germline lookup yields CDR1 SQVTM and CDR2 ANQGSEA. The CDR3 length is 15 residues. The CDR3 reads CSVGGFPNGPDTQYF.